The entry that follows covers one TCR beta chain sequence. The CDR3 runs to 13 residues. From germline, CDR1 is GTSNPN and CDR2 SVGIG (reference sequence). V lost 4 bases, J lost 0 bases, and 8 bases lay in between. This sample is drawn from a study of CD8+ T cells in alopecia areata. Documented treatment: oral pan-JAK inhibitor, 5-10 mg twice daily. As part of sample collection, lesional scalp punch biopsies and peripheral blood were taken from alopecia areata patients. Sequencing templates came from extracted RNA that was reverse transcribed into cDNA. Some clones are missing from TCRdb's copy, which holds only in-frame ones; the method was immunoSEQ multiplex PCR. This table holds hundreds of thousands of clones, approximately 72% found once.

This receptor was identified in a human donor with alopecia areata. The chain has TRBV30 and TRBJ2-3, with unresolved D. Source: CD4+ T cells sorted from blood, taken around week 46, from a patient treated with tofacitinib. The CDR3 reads CAWKVGSTDTQYF. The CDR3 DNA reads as TGTGCCTGGAAGGTGGGGAGCACAGATACGCAGTATTTT.